Sequencing of this TCR beta chain was carried out in a study of control samples from healthy donors and cancer patients. Profiled with immunoSEQ multiplex PCR; TCRdb holds only in-frame clones, not every one. The sample yields about 58,000 clones, about 90% seen once. With V trimmed by 3 bases and J by 6 bases, 9 bases remained unmatched. This CDR3 region has 15 residues. In germline, CDR1 is SNHLY, CDR2 FYNNEI. Sample: PBMCs. The rearrangement uses TRBV2 and TRBJ2-3; 7 positions match TRBD2. The origin of this receptor is a man in his fifties or sixties with colorectal cancer. The CDR3 loop reads CASSETGRGEDTQYF. DNA of the CDR3: TGTGCCAGCAGTGAGACGGGGAGGGGCGAGGATACGCAGTATTTT.